This T cell receptor beta chain was sequenced in a study of OX40 agonist ivuxolimab in advanced cancers. About the research overall: Earlier anti-PD-1, anti-PD-L1 or anti-CTLA-4 therapy was permitted; roughly 40% had received some. Notes on the study in general: The expanded peripheral T cells' antigen specificity was not determined. Also showing low normalized T-cell clonal expansion were some of the nonresponders.

The V gene's germline CDR1 is LNHDA and CDR2 SQIVND (reference sequence). The CDR3 covers 14 residues. The V segment lost 5 bases and the J segment 7 bases; nucleotides outside the gene matches: 7. About this clone: Antigen: not known.

Data came from immunoSEQ multiplex PCR; TCRdb stores just in-frame clones and leaves some out. The sample has 65,000 or so clones, 85% seen once; the top ten hold about 3.7%. This receptor was taken from an adult with an advanced solid tumor such as melanoma, head and neck, liver or kidney cancer. The sample in question was CD4+ or CD8+ T cells sorted from blood, obtained in a trial of the OX40 agonist ivuxolimab. The rearrangement links TRBV19 to TRBJ1-4; TRBD1 aligns across 7 bases. The CDR3 nucleotides are TGTGCCAGTAGTGCCCAGGGGGGAGGTGAAAAACTGTTTTTT. It specifies CASSAQGGGEKLFF.